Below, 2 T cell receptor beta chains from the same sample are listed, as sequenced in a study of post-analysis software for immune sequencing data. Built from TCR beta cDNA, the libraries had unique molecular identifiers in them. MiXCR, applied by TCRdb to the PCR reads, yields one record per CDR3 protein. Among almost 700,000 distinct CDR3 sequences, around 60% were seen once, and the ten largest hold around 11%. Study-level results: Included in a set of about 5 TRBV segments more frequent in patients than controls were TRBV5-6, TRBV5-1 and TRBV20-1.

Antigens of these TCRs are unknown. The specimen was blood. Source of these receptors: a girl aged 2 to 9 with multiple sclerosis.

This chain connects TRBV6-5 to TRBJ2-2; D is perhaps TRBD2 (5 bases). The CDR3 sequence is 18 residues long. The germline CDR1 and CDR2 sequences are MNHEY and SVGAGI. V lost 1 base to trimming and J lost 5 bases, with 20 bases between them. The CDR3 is CASSYYPPADTYTGELFF. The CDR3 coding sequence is TGTGCCAGCAGTTACTACCCTCCAGCGGATACCTATACCGGGGAGCTGTTTTTT.

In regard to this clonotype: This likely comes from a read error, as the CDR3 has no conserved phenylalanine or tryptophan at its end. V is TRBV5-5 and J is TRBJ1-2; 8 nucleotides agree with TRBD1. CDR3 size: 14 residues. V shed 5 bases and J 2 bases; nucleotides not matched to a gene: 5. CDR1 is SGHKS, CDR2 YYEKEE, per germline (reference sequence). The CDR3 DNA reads TGTGCCAGCAGTTTGACAGGGGCCAACTATGGCTACACCTGC. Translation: CASSLTGANYGYTC.